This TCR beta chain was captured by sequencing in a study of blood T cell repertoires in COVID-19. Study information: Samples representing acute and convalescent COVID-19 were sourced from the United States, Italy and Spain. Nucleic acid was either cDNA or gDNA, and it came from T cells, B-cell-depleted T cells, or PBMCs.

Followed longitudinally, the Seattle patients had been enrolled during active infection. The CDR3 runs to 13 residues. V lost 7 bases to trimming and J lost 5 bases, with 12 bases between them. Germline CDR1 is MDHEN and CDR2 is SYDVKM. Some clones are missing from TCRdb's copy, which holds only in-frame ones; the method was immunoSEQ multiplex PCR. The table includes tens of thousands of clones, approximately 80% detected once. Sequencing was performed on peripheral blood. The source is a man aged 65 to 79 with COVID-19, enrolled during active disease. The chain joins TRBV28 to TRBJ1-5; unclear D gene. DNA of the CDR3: TGTGCCAGCATCCAACAAGCGGATCAGCCCCAGCATTTT. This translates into CASIQQADQPQHF.